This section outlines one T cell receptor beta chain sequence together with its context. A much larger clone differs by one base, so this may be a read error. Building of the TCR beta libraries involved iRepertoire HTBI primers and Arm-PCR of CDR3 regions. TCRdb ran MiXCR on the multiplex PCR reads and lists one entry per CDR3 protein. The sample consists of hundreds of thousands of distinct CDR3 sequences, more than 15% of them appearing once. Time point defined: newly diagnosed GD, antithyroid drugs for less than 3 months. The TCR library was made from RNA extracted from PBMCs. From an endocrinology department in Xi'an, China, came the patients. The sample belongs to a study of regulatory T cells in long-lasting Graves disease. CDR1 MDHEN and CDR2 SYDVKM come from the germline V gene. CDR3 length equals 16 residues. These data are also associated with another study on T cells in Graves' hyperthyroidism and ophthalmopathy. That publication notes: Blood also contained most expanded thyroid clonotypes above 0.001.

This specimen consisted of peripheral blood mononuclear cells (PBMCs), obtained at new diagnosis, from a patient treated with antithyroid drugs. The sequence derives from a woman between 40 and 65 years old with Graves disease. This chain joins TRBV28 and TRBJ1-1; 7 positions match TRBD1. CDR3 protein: CVSSQPLAGGRTEAFF. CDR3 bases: TGTGTCAGCAGTCAACCCCTAGCAGGGGGTCGGACTGAAGCTTTCTTT.